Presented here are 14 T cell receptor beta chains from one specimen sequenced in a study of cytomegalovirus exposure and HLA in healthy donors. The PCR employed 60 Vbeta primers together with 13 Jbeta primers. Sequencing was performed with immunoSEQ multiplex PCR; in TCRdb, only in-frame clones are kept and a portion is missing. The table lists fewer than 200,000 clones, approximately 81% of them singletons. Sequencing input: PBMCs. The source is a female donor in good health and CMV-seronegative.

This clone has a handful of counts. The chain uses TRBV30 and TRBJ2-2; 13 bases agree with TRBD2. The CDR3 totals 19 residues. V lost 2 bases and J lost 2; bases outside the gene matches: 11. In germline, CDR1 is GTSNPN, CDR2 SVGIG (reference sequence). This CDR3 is CAWSRRWTSGRPNTGELFF. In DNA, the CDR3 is TGTGCCTGGAGTAGGAGGTGGACTAGCGGGAGACCAAACACCGGGGAGCTGTTTTTT.

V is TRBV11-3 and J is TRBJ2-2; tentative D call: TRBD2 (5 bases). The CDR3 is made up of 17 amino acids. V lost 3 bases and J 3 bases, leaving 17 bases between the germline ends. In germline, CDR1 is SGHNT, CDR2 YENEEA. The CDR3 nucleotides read TGTGCCAGCAGCTTGGACTCGGATAGCCTCTACACCGGGGAGCTGTTTTTT. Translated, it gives CASSLDSDSLYTGELFF.

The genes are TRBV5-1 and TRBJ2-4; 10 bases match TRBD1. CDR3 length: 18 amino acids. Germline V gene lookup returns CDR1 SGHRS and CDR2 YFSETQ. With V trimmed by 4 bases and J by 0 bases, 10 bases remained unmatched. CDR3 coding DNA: TGCGCCAGCAGCCCCCCGGACAGGGGGAGGTTAGCCAAAAACATTCAGTACTTC. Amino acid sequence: CASSPPDRGRLAKNIQYF.

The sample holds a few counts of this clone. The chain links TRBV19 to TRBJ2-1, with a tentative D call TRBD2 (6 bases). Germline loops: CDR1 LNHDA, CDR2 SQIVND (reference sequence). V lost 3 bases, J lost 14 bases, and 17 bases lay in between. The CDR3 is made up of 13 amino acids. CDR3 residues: CASSIGGEGMEFF. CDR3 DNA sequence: TGTGCCAGTAGTATCGGGGGTGAGGGGATGGAGTTCTTC.

CDR3 amino acids: CASSVAVNEKLFF. DNA of the CDR3: TGTGCCAGCAGCGTAGCGGTCAATGAAAAACTGTTTTTT. The chain combines TRBV9 with TRBJ1-4; D gene ambiguous. Trimming took off 0 bases at V and 5 bases at J, with 5 bases between the two ends. The CDR3 is 13 residues long. Germline CDR1 and CDR2: SGDLS and YYNGEE.

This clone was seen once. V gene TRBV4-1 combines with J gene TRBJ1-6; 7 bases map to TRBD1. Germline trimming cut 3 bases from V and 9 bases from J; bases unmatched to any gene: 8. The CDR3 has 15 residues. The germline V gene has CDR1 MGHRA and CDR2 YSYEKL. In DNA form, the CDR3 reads TGCGCCAGCAGCCAGGCCAGCACAGGGGCTTCACCCCTCCACTTT. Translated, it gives CASSQASTGASPLHF.

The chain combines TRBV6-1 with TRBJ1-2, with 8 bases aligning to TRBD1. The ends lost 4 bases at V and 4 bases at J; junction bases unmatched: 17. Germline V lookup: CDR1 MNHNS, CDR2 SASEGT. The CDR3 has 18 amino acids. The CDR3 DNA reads TGTGCCAGCAGTGGACGAGGTCAGGGGGCCTTGCTCGGCTATGGCTACACCTTC. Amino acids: CASSGRGQGALLGYGYTF.

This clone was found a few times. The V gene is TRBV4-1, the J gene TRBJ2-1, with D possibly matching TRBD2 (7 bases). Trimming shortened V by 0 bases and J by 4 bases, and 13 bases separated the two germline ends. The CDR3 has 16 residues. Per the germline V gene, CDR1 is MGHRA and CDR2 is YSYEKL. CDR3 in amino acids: CASSQDLRGGYNEQFF. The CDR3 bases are TGCGCCAGCAGCCAAGATCTGAGGGGGGGGTACAATGAGCAGTTCTTC.

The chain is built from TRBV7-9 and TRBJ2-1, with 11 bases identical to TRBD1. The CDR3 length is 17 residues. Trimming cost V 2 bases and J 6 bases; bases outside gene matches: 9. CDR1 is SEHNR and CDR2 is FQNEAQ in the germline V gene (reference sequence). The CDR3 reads CASSLLRDRGVSNEQFF. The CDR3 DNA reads TGTGCCAGCAGCTTATTGAGGGACAGGGGGGTCTCCAATGAGCAGTTCTTC. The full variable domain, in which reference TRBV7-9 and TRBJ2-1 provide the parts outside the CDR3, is DTGVSQNPRHKITKRGQNVTFRCDPISEHNRLYWYRQTLGQGPEFLTYFQNEAQLEKSRLLSDRFSAERPKGSFSTLEIQRTEQGDSAMYLCASSLLRDRGVSNEQFFGPGTRLTVL.

The CDR3 coding sequence is TGTGCCAGCAGATTCGACAGGGCGAACACTGAAGCTTTCTTT. Its translation: CASRFDRANTEAFF. The chain is built from TRBV6-1 and TRBJ1-1, with TRBD1 matching over 7 bases. Looked up from germline, CDR1 is MNHNS and CDR2 is SASEGT. V lost 6 bases to trimming and J lost 1 base; unmatched junction nucleotides: 5. There are 14 residues in the CDR3.

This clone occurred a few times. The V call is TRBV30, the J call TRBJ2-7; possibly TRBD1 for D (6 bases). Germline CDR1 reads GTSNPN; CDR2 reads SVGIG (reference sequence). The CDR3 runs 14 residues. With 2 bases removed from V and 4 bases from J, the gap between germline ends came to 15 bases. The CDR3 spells CAWSPTGWGYEQYF. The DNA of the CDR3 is TGTGCCTGGAGTCCCACAGGGTGGGGATACGAGCAGTACTTC.

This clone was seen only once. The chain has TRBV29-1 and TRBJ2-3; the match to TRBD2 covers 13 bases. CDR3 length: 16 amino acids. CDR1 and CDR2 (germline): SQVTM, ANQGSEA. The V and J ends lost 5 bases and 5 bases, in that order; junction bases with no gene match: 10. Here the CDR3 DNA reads TGCAGCGTTTTGATACTAGCGGGAGGGCCTGTAGATACGCAGTATTTT. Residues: CSVLILAGGPVDTQYF.

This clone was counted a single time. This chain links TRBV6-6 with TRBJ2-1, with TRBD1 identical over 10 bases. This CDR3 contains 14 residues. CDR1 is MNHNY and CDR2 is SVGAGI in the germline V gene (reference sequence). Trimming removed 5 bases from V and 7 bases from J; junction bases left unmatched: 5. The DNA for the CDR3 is TGTGCCAGCAGTCGCCGACAGGGGGCTAATGAGCAGTTCTTC. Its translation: CASSRRQGANEQFF.

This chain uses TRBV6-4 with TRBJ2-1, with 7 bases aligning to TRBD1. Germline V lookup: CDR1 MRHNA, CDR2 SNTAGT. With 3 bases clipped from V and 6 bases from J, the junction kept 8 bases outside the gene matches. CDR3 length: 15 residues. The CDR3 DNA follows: TGTGCCAGCAGTGAATTGCCAGGGGACAGCAATGAGCAGTTCTTC. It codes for CASSELPGDSNEQFF.